In this sample, the clone carrying this T cell receptor beta chain turned up a few times. Its antigen remains unknown. Findings and limits, study-wide: The larger-cohort validation was restricted to a single TCR beta V-J rearrangement rather than whole repertoires.

TCRdb reanalysed the 5' RACE reads using MiXCR and keeps one entry per CDR3 protein. There are 35,000 to 50,000 distinct CDR3 sequences in the sample; approximately 28% occur only once, and 4% to 4.5% lies in the top ten. This CDR3 has 12 amino acids. Germline lookup yields CDR1 MNHEY and CDR2 SVGEGT. V was clipped by 5 bases and J by 9 bases, with 11 bases between them. The chain combines TRBV6-2 or TRBV6-3 with TRBJ2-1, with a possible D match to TRBD2 (6 bases). The source is a female donor with breast cancer. Material: tumor-infiltrating memory CD4+ T cells sorted from the breast tumor. Subset reported: memory CD4+ T cells, CD4+CD45RO+CD25-. As DNA, the CDR3 is TGTGCCAGCAGTAAGGGACTCATTGAGCAGTTCTTC. As protein: CASSKGLIEQFF.